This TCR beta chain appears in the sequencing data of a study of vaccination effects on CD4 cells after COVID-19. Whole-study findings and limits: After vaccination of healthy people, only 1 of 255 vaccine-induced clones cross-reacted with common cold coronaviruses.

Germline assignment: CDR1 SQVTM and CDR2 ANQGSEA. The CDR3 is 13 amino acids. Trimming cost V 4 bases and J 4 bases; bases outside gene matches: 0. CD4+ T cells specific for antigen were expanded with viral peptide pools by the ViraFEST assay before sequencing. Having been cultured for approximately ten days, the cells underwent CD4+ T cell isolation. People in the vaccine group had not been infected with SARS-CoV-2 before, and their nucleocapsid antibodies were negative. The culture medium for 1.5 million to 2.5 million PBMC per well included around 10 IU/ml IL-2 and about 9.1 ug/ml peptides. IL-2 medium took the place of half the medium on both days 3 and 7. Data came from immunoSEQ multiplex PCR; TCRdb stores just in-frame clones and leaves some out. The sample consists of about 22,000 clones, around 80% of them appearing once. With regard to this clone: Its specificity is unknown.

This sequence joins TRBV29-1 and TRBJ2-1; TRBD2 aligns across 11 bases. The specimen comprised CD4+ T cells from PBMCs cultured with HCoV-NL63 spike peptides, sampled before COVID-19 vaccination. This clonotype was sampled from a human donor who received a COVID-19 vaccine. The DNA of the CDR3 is TGCAGCGTTGGACTAGCGGGGTACAATGAGCAGTTCTTC. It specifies CSVGLAGYNEQFF.